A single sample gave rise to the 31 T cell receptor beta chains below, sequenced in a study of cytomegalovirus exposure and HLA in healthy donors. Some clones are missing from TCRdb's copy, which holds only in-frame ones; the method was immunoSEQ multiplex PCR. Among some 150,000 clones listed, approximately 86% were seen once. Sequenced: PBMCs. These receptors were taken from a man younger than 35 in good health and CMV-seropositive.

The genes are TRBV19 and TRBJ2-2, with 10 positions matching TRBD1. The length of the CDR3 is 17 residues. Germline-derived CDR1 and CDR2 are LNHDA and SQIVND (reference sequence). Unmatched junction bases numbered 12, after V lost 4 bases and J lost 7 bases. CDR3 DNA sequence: TGTGCCAGTAGTAGTTACAAGGGACAGGGGTTTAACGGGGAGCTGTTTTTT. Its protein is CASSSYKGQGFNGELFF.

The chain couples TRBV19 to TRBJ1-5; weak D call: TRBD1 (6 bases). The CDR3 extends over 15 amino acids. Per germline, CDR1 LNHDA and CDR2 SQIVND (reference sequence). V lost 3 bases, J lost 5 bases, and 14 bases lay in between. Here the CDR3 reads CASSIRKDSYQPQHF. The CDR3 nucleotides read TGTGCCAGTAGTATCCGGAAGGACAGCTATCAGCCCCAGCATTTT. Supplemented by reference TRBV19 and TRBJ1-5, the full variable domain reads DGGITQSPKYLFRKEGQNVTLSCEQNLNHDAMYWYRQDPGQGLRLIYYSQIVNDFQKGDIAEGYSVSREKKESFPLTVTSAQKNPTAFYLCASSIRKDSYQPQHFGDGTRLSIL.

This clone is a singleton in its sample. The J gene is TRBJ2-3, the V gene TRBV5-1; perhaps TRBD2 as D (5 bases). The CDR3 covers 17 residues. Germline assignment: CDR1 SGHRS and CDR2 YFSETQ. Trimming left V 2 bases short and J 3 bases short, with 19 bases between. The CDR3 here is CASSFLTGRPETDTQYF. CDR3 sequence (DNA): TGCGCCAGCAGCTTTCTAACGGGAAGACCAGAAACAGATACGCAGTATTTT. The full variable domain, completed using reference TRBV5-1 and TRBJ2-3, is KAGVTQTPRYLIKTRGQQVTLSCSPISGHRSVSWYQQTPGQGLQFLFEYFSETQRNKGNFPGRFSGRQFSNSRSEMNVSTLELGDSALYLCASSFLTGRPETDTQYFGPGTRLTVL.

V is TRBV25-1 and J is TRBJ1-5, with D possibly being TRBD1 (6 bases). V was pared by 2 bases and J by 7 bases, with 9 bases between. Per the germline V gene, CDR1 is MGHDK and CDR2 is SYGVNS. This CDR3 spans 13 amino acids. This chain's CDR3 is CASSETRGQPQHF. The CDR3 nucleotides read TGTGCCAGCAGTGAAACCAGGGGCCAGCCCCAGCATTTT. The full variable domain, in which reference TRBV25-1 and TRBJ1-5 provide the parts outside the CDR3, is EADIYQTPRYLVIGTGKKITLECSQTMGHDKMYWYQQDPGMELHLIHYSYGVNSTEKGDLSSESTVSRIRTEHFPLTLESARPSHTSQYLCASSETRGQPQHFGDGTRLSIL.

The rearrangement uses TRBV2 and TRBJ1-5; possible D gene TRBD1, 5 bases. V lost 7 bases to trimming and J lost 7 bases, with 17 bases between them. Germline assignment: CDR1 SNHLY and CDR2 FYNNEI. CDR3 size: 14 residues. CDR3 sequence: CASTGGSPSQPQHF. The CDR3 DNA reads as TGTGCCAGCACCGGGGGATCGCCTTCCCAGCCCCAGCATTTT.

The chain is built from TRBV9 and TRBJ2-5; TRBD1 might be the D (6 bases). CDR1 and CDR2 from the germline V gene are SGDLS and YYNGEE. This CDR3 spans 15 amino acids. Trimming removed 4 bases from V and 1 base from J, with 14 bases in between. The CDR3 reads CASSPQTGLQETQYF. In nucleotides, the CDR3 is TGTGCCAGCAGCCCCCAGACAGGTCTCCAAGAGACCCAGTACTTC.

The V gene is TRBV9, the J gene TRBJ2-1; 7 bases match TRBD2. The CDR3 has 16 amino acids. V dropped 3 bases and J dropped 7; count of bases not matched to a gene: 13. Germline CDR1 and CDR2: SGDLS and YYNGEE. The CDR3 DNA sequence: TGTGCCAGCAGCGGATTGTATAGCGGGTGGGAGAATGAGCAGTTCTTC. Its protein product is CASSGLYSGWENEQFF.

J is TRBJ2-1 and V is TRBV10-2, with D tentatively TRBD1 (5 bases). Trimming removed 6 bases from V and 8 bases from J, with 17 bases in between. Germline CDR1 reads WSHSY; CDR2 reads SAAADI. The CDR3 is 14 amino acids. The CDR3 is CASRPEPRGHEQFF. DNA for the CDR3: TGCGCCAGCAGGCCAGAGCCTAGGGGCCATGAGCAGTTCTTC.

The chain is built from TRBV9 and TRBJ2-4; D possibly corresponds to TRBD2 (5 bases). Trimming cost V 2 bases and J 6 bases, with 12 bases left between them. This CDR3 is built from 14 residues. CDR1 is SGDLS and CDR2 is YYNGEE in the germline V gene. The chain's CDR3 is CASSVGEHPNIQYF. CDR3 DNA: TGTGCCAGCAGCGTGGGAGAACACCCAAACATTCAGTACTTC. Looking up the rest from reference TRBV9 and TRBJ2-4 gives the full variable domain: DSGVTQTPKHLITATGQRVTLRCSPRSGDLSVYWYQQSLDQGLQFLIQYYNGEERAKGNILERFSAQQFPDLHSELNLSSLELGDSALYFCASSVGEHPNIQYFGAGTRLSVL.

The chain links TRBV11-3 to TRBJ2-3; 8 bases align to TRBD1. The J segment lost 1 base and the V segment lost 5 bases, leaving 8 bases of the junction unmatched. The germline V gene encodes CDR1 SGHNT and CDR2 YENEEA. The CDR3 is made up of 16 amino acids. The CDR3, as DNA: TGTGCCAGCAGCCGGGCCTTACAGGGGGGCACAGATACGCAGTATTTT. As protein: CASSRALQGGTDTQYF.

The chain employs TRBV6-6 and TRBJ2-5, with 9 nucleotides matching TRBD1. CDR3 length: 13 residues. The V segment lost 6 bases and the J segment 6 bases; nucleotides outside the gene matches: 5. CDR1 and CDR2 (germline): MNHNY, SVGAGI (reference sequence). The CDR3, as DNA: TGTGCCAGCAGCGCACAGGGGGCAAAGACCCAGTACTTC. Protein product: CASSAQGAKTQYF.

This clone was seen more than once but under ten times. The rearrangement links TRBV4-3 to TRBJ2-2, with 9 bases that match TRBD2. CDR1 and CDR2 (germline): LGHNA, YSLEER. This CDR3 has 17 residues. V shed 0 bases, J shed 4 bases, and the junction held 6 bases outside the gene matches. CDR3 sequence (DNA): TGCGCCAGCAGCCAAGAATTTAGGCGGGGGGGCACCGGGGAGCTGTTTTTT. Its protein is CASSQEFRRGGTGELFF.

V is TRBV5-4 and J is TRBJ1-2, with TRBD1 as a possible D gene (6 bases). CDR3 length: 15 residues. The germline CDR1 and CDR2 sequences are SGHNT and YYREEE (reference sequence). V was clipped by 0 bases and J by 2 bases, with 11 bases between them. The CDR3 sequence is CASSLGDRINYGYTF. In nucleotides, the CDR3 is TGTGCCAGCAGCTTGGGAGACAGGATCAACTATGGCTACACCTTC. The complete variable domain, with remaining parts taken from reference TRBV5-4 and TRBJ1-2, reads ETGVTQSPTHLIKTRGQQVTLRCSSQSGHNTVSWYQQALGQGPQFIFQYYREEENGRGNFPPRFSGLQFPNYSSELNVNALELDDSALYLCASSLGDRINYGYTFGSGTRLTVV.

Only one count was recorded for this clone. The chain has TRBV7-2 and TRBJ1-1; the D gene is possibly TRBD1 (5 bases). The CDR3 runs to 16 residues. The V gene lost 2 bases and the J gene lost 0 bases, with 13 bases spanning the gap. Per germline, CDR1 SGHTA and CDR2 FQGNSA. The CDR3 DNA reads TGTGCCAGCAGCTTAAGCAAGACAGCCTTGAACACTGAAGCTTTCTTT. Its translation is CASSLSKTALNTEAFF.

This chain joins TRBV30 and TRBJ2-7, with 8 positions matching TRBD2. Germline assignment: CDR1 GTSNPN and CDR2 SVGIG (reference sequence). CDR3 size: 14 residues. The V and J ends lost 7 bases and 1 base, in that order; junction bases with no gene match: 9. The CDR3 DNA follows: TGTGCCTCGCGTACGGGAGGGACATCCTACGAGCAGTACTTC. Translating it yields CASRTGGTSYEQYF.

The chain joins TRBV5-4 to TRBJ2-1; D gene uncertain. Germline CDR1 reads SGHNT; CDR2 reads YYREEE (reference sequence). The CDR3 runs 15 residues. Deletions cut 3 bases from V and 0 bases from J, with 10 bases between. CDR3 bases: TGTGCCAGCAGCTGGGCAGATCGCTCCTACAATGAGCAGTTCTTC. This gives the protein CASSWADRSYNEQFF. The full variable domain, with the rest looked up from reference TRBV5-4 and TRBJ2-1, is ETGVTQSPTHLIKTRGQQVTLRCSSQSGHNTVSWYQQALGQGPQFIFQYYREEENGRGNFPPRFSGLQFPNYSSELNVNALELDDSALYLCASSWADRSYNEQFFGPGTRLTVL.

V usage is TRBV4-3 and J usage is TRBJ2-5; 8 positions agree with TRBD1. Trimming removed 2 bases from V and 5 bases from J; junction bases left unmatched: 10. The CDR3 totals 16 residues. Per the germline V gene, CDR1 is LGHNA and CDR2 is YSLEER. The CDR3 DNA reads TGCGCCAGCAGCCAACTTTGGGACAGGCTCGGGGAGACCCAGTACTTC. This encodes CASSQLWDRLGETQYF.

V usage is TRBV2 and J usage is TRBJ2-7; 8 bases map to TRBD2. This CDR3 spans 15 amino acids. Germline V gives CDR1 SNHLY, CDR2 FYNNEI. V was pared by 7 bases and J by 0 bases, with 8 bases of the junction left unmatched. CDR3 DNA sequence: TGTGCCAGCAAACTTAGCGGGGCCAGCTCCTACGAGCAGTACTTC. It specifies CASKLSGASSYEQYF.

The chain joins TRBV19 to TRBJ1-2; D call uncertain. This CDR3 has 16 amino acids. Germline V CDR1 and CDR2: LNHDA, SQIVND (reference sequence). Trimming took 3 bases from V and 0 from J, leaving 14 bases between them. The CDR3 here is CASSIGSSSPNYGYTF. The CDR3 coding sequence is TGTGCCAGTAGTATTGGGTCTAGCAGCCCTAACTATGGCTACACCTTC.

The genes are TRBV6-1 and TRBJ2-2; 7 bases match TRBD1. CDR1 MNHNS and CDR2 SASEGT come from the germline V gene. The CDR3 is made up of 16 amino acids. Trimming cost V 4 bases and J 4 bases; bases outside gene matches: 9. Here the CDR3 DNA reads TGTGCCAGCAGTGTTACCACAGGGGTAGGCACCGGGGAGCTGTTTTTT. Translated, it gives CASSVTTGVGTGELFF.

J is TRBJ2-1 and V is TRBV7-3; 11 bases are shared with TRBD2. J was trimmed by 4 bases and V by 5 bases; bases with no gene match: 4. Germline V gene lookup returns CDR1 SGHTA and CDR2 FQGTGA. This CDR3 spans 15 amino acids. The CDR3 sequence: CASSAGTSGYNEQFF. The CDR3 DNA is TGTGCCAGCAGCGCCGGGACTAGCGGATACAATGAGCAGTTCTTC.

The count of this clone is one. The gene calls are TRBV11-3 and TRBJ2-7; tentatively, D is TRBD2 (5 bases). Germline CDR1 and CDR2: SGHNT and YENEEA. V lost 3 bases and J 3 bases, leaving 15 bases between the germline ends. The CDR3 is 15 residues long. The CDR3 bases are TGTGCCAGCAGCTTTAGGAGGCTGGAAAACTACGAGCAGTACTTC. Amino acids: CASSFRRLENYEQYF. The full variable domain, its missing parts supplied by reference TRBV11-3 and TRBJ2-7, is EAGVVQSPRYKIIEKKQPVAFWCNPISGHNTLYWYLQNLGQGPELLIRYENEEAVDDSQLPKDRFSAERLKGVDSTLKIQPAELGDSAVYLCASSFRRLENYEQYFGPGTRLTVT.

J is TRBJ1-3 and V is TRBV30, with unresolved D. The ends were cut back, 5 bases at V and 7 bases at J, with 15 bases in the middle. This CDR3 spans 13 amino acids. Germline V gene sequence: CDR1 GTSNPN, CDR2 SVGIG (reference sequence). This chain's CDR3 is CAWYTGLRNTIYF. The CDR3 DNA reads TGTGCCTGGTACACGGGTTTAAGGAACACCATATATTTT.

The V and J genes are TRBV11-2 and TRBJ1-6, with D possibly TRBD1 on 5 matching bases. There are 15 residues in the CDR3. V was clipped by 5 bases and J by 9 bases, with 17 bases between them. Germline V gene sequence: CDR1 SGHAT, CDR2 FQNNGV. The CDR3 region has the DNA TGTGCCAGCAGCGGAGAGATAGGGGTAGGTTCACCCCTCCACTTT. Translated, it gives CASSGEIGVGSPLHF.

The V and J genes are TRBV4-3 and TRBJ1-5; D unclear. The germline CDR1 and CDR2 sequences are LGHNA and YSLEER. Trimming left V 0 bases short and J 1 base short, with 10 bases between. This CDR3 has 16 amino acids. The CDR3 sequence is CASSQDRTGSNQPQHF. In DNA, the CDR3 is TGCGCCAGCAGCCAAGACCGCACCGGGAGCAATCAGCCCCAGCATTTT.

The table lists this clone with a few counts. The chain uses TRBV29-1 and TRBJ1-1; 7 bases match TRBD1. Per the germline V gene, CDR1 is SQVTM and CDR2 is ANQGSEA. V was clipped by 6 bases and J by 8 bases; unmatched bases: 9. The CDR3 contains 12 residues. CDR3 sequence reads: CSVPTGDEEAFF. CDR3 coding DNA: TGCAGCGTCCCCACAGGGGATGAAGAAGCTTTCTTT.

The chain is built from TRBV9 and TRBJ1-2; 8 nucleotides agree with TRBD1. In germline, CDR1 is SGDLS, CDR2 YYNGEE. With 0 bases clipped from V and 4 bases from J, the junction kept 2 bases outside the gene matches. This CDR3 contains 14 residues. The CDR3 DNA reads TGTGCCAGCAGCGTAGGGACAGGGTCCTATGGCTACACCTTC. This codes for CASSVGTGSYGYTF.

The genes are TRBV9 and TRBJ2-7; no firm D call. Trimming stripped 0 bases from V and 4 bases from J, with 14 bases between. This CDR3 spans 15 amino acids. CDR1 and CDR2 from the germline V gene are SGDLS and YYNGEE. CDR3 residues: CASSVGIGSEYEQYF. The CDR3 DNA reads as TGTGCCAGCAGCGTAGGGATCGGGTCGGAGTACGAGCAGTACTTC.

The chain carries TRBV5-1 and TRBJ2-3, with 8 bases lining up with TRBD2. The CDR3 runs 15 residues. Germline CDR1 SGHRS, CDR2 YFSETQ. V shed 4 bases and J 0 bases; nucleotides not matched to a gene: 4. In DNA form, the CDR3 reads TGCGCCAGCAGCGGACGGGGGGGAAGCACAGATACGCAGTATTTT. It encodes CASSGRGGSTDTQYF.

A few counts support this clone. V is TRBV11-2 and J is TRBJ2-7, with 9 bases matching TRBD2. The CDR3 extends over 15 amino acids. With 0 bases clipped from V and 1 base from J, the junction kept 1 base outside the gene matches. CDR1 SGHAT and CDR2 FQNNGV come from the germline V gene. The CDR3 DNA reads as TGTGCCAGCAGCTTAGAGCTAGCGGGGTCCTACGAGCAGTACTTC. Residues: CASSLELAGSYEQYF.

CDR3 DNA: TGTGCCAGAAGCTTGGGGCAGGGGGCAGGAGGTATGGATGGCTACACCTTC. The encoded protein is CARSLGQGAGGMDGYTF. This chain connects TRBV5-3 to TRBJ1-2; the match to TRBD1 covers 8 bases. TRBV5-3 is classed as an ORF, of uncertain function. CDR3 length: 17 amino acids. V was clipped by 0 bases and J by 6 bases; unmatched bases: 13.